This is a list of T cell receptor beta chains from one sample in a study. Produced via immunoSEQ multiplex PCR; TCRdb's table is partial and in-frame only. Here the sample spans 60,000 to 75,000 clones, 93% being singletons. The sample was PBMCs. Every receptor here comes from a man aged 35 to 55 with rheumatoid arthritis. Both conserved end residues are part of each CDR3. D genes are given only for firm matches. Some rows mark clone size as missing; the rest say once, few, many or name a class of expanded clone.

clone size: once
D gene: .
J gene: TRBJ2-3
V gene: TRBV7-2
CDR3 DNA: TGTGCCAGCAGCTTGGGCGGGACCACAGATACGCAGTATTTT
CDR3 protein: CASSLGGTTDTQYF

clone size: .
D gene: .
J gene: TRBJ1-1
V gene: TRBV19
CDR3 DNA: TGTGCCAGTAGTGAGGGAGTGAGGACTGAAGCTTTCTTT
CDR3 protein: CASSEGVRTEAFF

clone size: .
D gene: .
J gene: TRBJ2-4
V gene: TRBV12-3/TRBV12-4
CDR3 DNA: TGTGCCAGCACTGAGGAGAGTTCAGTTCAGTACTTC
CDR3 protein: CASTEESSVQYF

clone size: .
D gene: .
J gene: TRBJ1-4
V gene: TRBV12-3/TRBV12-4
CDR3 DNA: TGTGCCAGCAGTTCCCTTGGAGAAAAACTGTTTTTT
CDR3 protein: CASSSLGEKLFF

clone size: .
D gene: .
J gene: TRBJ1-1
V gene: TRBV6-6
CDR3 DNA: TGTGCCAGCAGTAAATGGGACATACGGAACACTGAAGCTTTCTTT
CDR3 protein: CASSKWDIRNTEAFF

clone size: .
D gene: .
J gene: TRBJ1-1
V gene: TRBV7-2
CDR3 DNA: TGTGCCAGCAGCTTAGAACGCAGGAACACTGAAGCTTTCTTT
CDR3 protein: CASSLERRNTEAFF

clone size: once
D gene: .
J gene: TRBJ2-6
V gene: TRBV27
CDR3 DNA: TGTGCCAGCAGTTTCCTATCTGGGGCCAACGTCCTGACTTTC
CDR3 protein: CASSFLSGANVLTF

clone size: .
D gene: TRBD1
J gene: TRBJ1-6
V gene: TRBV30
CDR3 DNA: TGTGCCTGGAGAGACGGGGGAGGACAGGGTTTCCTCTGGAATTCACCCCTCCACTTT
CDR3 protein: CAWRDGGGQGFLWNSPLHF

clone size: .
D gene: TRBD2
J gene: TRBJ2-1
V gene: TRBV24-1
CDR3 DNA: TGTGCCACCAGTCCACCTAGCGGGACCGAGAGCTCCTACAATGAGCAGTTCTTC
CDR3 protein: CATSPPSGTESSYNEQFF

clone size: .
D gene: .
J gene: TRBJ1-6
V gene: TRBV3-1/TRBV3-2
CDR3 DNA: TGTGCCAGCAGCCAAGTCAGGGGCATGAATTCACCCCTCCACTTT
CDR3 protein: CASSQVRGMNSPLHF

clone size: .
D gene: TRBD2
J gene: TRBJ2-3
V gene: TRBV5-1
CDR3 DNA: TGCGCCAGCAGCTCCGGACTAGCGGATACGGGGGATACGCAGTATTTT
CDR3 protein: CASSSGLADTGDTQYF

clone size: .
D gene: TRBD1
J gene: TRBJ2-7
V gene: TRBV7-2
CDR3 DNA: TGTGCCAGCAGCTCCACCGGGACAGGAAGCTCCTACGAGCAGTACTTC
CDR3 protein: CASSSTGTGSSYEQYF

clone size: .
D gene: TRBD1
J gene: TRBJ1-1
V gene: TRBV19
CDR3 DNA: TGTGCCAGTAGTGGAGGACAGGGGGCACGGAACACTGAAGCTTTCTTT
CDR3 protein: CASSGGQGARNTEAFF

clone size: .
D gene: .
J gene: TRBJ2-7
V gene: TRBV10-3
CDR3 DNA: TGTGCCATCAGTGCCTCGGGGGGCCCATCCTACGAGCAGTACTTC
CDR3 protein: CAISASGGPSYEQYF

clone size: .
D gene: .
J gene: TRBJ1-2
V gene: TRBV30
CDR3 DNA: TGTGCCTGGAGGGGATCCAGGGGTTATGGCTACACCTTC
CDR3 protein: CAWRGSRGYGYTF

clone size: .
D gene: TRBD1
J gene: TRBJ1-6
V gene: TRBV19
CDR3 DNA: TGTGCCAGTACCAGGGGACAGGTCAATTCACCCCTCCACTTT
CDR3 protein: CASTRGQVNSPLHF

clone size: few
D gene: TRBD2
J gene: TRBJ2-2
V gene: TRBV6-2/TRBV6-3
CDR3 DNA: TGTGCCAGCAGTTACCCCACGGGGAGGGGCAGATCGAACACCGGGGAGCTGTTTTTT
CDR3 protein: CASSYPTGRGRSNTGELFF

clone size: .
D gene: .
J gene: TRBJ1-1
V gene: TRBV10-2
CDR3 DNA: TGCGCCAGCAGTGAAGACACTTTTGGGGCTGAAGCTTTCTTT
CDR3 protein: CASSEDTFGAEAFF

clone size: .
D gene: .
J gene: TRBJ1-1
V gene: TRBV6-5
CDR3 DNA: TGTGCCAGCAACTCACTCCGAGTCGGGGGCACTGAAGCTTTCTTT
CDR3 protein: CASNSLRVGGTEAFF

clone size: .
D gene: .
J gene: TRBJ1-4
V gene: TRBV6-5
CDR3 DNA: TGTGCCAGCAGTTACCCCCGGGATGGGTTGGAAAAACTGTTTTTT
CDR3 protein: CASSYPRDGLEKLFF

clone size: .
D gene: .
J gene: TRBJ1-1
V gene: TRBV6-2/TRBV6-3
CDR3 DNA: TGTGCCAGCAGCCCTACCCGGTGGGCACCCGGCAAAACGGAGAACACTGAAGCTTTCTTT
CDR3 protein: CASSPTRWAPGKTENTEAFF

clone size: .
D gene: .
J gene: TRBJ2-6
V gene: TRBV18
CDR3 DNA: TGTGCCAGCTCACCAGGAATCTCTGGGGCCAACGTCCTGACTTTC
CDR3 protein: CASSPGISGANVLTF

clone size: .
D gene: TRBD1
J gene: TRBJ2-5
V gene: TRBV11-2
CDR3 DNA: TGTGCCAGCAGCTTACAGGGGGCTGGGGAGACCCAGTACTTC
CDR3 protein: CASSLQGAGETQYF

clone size: .
D gene: .
J gene: TRBJ1-6
V gene: TRBV30
CDR3 DNA: TGTGCCTGGAGTATCAGGGGCAGAGGATCCTATAATTCACCCCTCCACTTT
CDR3 protein: CAWSIRGRGSYNSPLHF

clone size: .
D gene: .
J gene: TRBJ2-3
V gene: TRBV19
CDR3 DNA: TGTGCCAGTAGTATTTTGTTTGGGGGGGCTAAAGATACGCAGTATTTT
CDR3 protein: CASSILFGGAKDTQYF

clone size: once
D gene: .
J gene: TRBJ1-5
V gene: TRBV6-2/TRBV6-3
CDR3 DNA: TGTGCCAGCAGTGGACCCTTTGGGGCCGCTAATCAGCCCCAGCATTTT
CDR3 protein: CASSGPFGAANQPQHF

clone size: .
D gene: .
J gene: TRBJ1-1
V gene: TRBV10-3
CDR3 DNA: TGTGCCACGACACTCCAGGAGGACACTGAAGCTTTCTTT
CDR3 protein: CATTLQEDTEAFF

clone size: .
D gene: TRBD1
J gene: TRBJ1-2
V gene: TRBV7-2
CDR3 DNA: TGTGCCAGCAGCTTAGGGGACCCGGGACAGGGTGGCTACACCTTC
CDR3 protein: CASSLGDPGQGGYTF

clone size: .
D gene: .
J gene: TRBJ1-2
V gene: TRBV5-8
CDR3 DNA: TGTGCCAGCAGCGGCCGGGGGAGCTATGGCTACACCTTC
CDR3 protein: CASSGRGSYGYTF

clone size: .
D gene: TRBD1
J gene: TRBJ1-1
V gene: TRBV7-2
CDR3 DNA: TGTGCCAGCAGTCTGATTCCGGGACAGAGGAACACTGAAGCTTTCTTT
CDR3 protein: CASSLIPGQRNTEAFF

clone size: .
D gene: .
J gene: TRBJ2-1
V gene: TRBV11-2
CDR3 DNA: TGTGCCAGCAGCTTTCAGTGGAGATCCTACAATGAGCAGTTCTTC
CDR3 protein: CASSFQWRSYNEQFF

clone size: .
D gene: .
J gene: TRBJ1-1
V gene: TRBV11-3
CDR3 DNA: TGTGCCAGCAGCCTAACCGGATACACTGAAGCTTTCTTT
CDR3 protein: CASSLTGYTEAFF

clone size: .
D gene: TRBD1
J gene: TRBJ1-3
V gene: TRBV4-1
CDR3 DNA: TGCGCCAGCAGCCAGGGACAGGTACTCTCTGGAAACACCATATATTTT
CDR3 protein: CASSQGQVLSGNTIYF

clone size: once
D gene: .
J gene: TRBJ2-5
V gene: TRBV2
CDR3 DNA: TGTGCCAGCAGTATCGGGCAAGAGACCCAGTACTTC
CDR3 protein: CASSIGQETQYF

clone size: once
D gene: .
J gene: TRBJ2-6
V gene: TRBV13
CDR3 DNA: TGTGCCAGCAGCTCCGGGTCCTCCCGGGGGGCCAACGTCCTGACTTTC
CDR3 protein: CASSSGSSRGANVLTF

clone size: .
D gene: .
J gene: TRBJ2-1
V gene: TRBV14
CDR3 DNA: TGTGCCAGCAGCCAAGGCGGATACAATGAGCAGTTCTTC
CDR3 protein: CASSQGGYNEQFF

clone size: .
D gene: .
J gene: TRBJ1-6
V gene: TRBV10-3
CDR3 DNA: TGTGCCATCAGTGACCACAGGGAGGGGAGGCATTCACCCCTCCACTTT
CDR3 protein: CAISDHREGRHSPLHF

clone size: .
D gene: TRBD1
J gene: TRBJ2-3
V gene: TRBV4-1
CDR3 DNA: TGCGCCAGCAGCCAAGTTTGGACAGGGATCACAGATACGCAGTATTTT
CDR3 protein: CASSQVWTGITDTQYF

clone size: .
D gene: .
J gene: TRBJ1-1
V gene: TRBV7-8
CDR3 DNA: TGTGCCAGCAGCTTAGTTTCGATACAGGGCACTGAAGCTTTCTTT
CDR3 protein: CASSLVSIQGTEAFF

clone size: .
D gene: TRBD1
J gene: TRBJ1-5
V gene: TRBV30
CDR3 DNA: TGTGCCTGGAGTAAAGGGGGACAGATTAATCAGCCCCAGCATTTT
CDR3 protein: CAWSKGGQINQPQHF

clone size: once
D gene: TRBD2
J gene: TRBJ2-7
V gene: TRBV6-1
CDR3 DNA: TGTGCCAGCAGTGAATGGGCGGGGGGAACGTACGAGCAGTACTTC
CDR3 protein: CASSEWAGGTYEQYF

clone size: .
D gene: .
J gene: TRBJ1-1
V gene: TRBV5-5
CDR3 DNA: TGTGCCAGCAGCTTGGTGGCCAGCCGGGTGACTGAAGCTTTCTTT
CDR3 protein: CASSLVASRVTEAFF

clone size: .
D gene: TRBD1
J gene: TRBJ1-2
V gene: TRBV5-1
CDR3 DNA: TGCGCCAGCAGCTCCGGACAGGGGGACTATGGCTACACCTTC
CDR3 protein: CASSSGQGDYGYTF

clone size: .
D gene: .
J gene: TRBJ2-7
V gene: TRBV27
CDR3 DNA: TGTGCCAGCAGTTTGGGGCGGAAAGCTTACGAGCAGTACTTC
CDR3 protein: CASSLGRKAYEQYF

clone size: .
D gene: .
J gene: TRBJ1-5
V gene: TRBV5-5
CDR3 DNA: TGTGCCAGCAAAGGGGGTGGGTATACGAGCAATCAGCCCCAGCATTTT
CDR3 protein: CASKGGGYTSNQPQHF

clone size: .
D gene: TRBD2
J gene: TRBJ2-7
V gene: TRBV6-5
CDR3 DNA: TGTGCCAGCAGTCCACCGGGACTAGCGGGCGAGCAGTACTTC
CDR3 protein: CASSPPGLAGEQYF

clone size: .
D gene: .
J gene: TRBJ1-5
V gene: TRBV7-9
CDR3 DNA: TGTGCCAGCAGCTTTGTCGGGGGAAATCAGCCCCAGCATTTT
CDR3 protein: CASSFVGGNQPQHF

clone size: .
D gene: .
J gene: TRBJ1-2
V gene: TRBV5-1
CDR3 DNA: TGCGCCAGCAGCTTGGCTCAGGCGGCCTATGGCTACACCTTC
CDR3 protein: CASSLAQAAYGYTF

clone size: .
D gene: .
J gene: TRBJ1-6
V gene: TRBV3-1/TRBV3-2
CDR3 DNA: TGTGCCAGCAGCCAAGCAGACAGGACCATTTACCCCTTGTTCGGTTCACCCCTCCACTTT
CDR3 protein: CASSQADRTIYPLFGSPLHF